This T cell receptor beta chain was sequenced during a study of blood T cell repertoires in COVID-19. There are 13 residues in the CDR3. The V end was cut by 1 base, the J end by 2 bases, with 6 bases between. Germline V CDR1 and CDR2: SGHTA, FQGNSA. Participants came from some 23 US areas, aged roughly 18 to 89 years. Membership in each cohort depended on participant-reported clinical history. In the original processing: Reference gene primer amplification gave estimated nucleated cell counts. Repertoires were generated with immunoSEQ multiplex PCR, while TCRdb's copy carries only in-frame clones and drops some. The D gene and trimming were derived from the DNA, and the V and J assignments and clone size from that table. The sample holds 350,000 or so clones, about 90% seen once.

The specimen was PBMCs or T cells enriched from blood (not recorded which). The chain uses TRBV7-2 and TRBJ2-7; D ambiguous. This clonotype originated in a woman aged 30 to 39 who had recovered from COVID-19. The CDR3 DNA reads TGTGCCAGCAGCTTAGGAGTAGCCTACGAGCAGTACTTC. Its protein is CASSLGVAYEQYF.